This TCR beta chain was captured by sequencing in a study of T cell responses to AZD1222 COVID-19 vaccine. The study, taken as a whole, reports: Spike was spanned by vaccine-associated CD4 TCRs, which were dominant at 160-218 and 743-854.

The germline CDR1 and CDR2 sequences are SGHRS and YFSETQ. The CDR3 contains 16 residues. J gave up 7 bases and V 3 bases, and 7 bases lay outside the gene matches. TCRdb's copy holds only in-frame clones and misses some; the assay was immunoSEQ multiplex PCR. The data show 250,000 to 300,000 clones, approximately 94% seen once. A note on this clone: Its antigen is still unknown.

The specimen was peripheral blood, collected 28 days after the second AZD1222 dose. This sequence originates from an adult who received the AZD1222 COVID-19 vaccine. The chain has TRBV5-1 and TRBJ2-1; 13 nucleotides match TRBD2. The CDR3 spells CASSSPGLAGVNEQFF. In nucleotides, the CDR3 is TGCGCCAGCAGCTCTCCAGGACTAGCGGGGGTGAATGAGCAGTTCTTC.